The T cell receptor beta chain described here comes from a study of metastatic and nonmetastatic thyroid tumors (TCRdb year 2020). Regarding the research as a whole: The researchers compared repertoires between peripheral blood samples and tumor or nodule tissue samples from patients with malignant or benign thyroid disease. Overall results and qualifications from the work: In both blood and tumor samples, TCR beta diversity was reported to be significantly higher in malignant tumors than in benign nodules.

No patient had received any treatment before thyroid surgery. Patient clinical samples collected from about 2011 to 2019 were retrospectively analysed using T-cell receptor beta sequencing. Including the terminal cysteine and phenylalanine, the CDR3 comprises 15 residues. Of the read, only the CDR3 DNA is kept; its 45 bases are in frame from base 1. V lost 2 bases and J lost 0 bases; the stretch between them is 5 bases long. Via the germline V gene, CDR1 is MRHNA and CDR2 SNTAGT. This clone has more than one count but fewer than ten. The specificity of this receptor is unknown. No much larger clone exists at a distance of one base, and base qualities are not known. The library was obtained by PCR. Sequencing was performed on an Illumina HiSeq 4000. High-throughput sequencing was used to profile the TCR beta-chain CDR3 region of every patient. The published analysis was carried out like this. The researchers built a classifier to tell apart papillary thyroid cancer patients with distant metastasis, based on CDR3 differences among clinicopathological groups. The Shannon index was used to assess repertoire diversity, and the Morisita-Horn index was used to assess tumor-blood repertoire similarity. The raw public data were reprocessed by TCRdb itself: fastp quality trimming at Q25, MiXCR clonotype calling, in-frame beta chains only. These V and J calls are TCRdb output, not the study's own analysis. Counted in this sample were more than 40,000 clones; roughly 15% of them appeared once. The ten largest clones represent 22% of the sample.

The sequence derives from a female donor with papillary thyroid cancer or a benign thyroid nodule (not recorded which). Some clones in this sample may be carry-over from other donors' samples. The sequenced sample consisted of blood. The receptor chain draws on TRBV6-4 and TRBJ2-6; a confident D gene designation cannot be given. The nucleotide sequence is given as TGTGCCAGCAGTGACAAGGGCTCTGGGGCCAACGTCCTGACTTTC. The translation is CASSDKGSGANVLTF.